This TCR beta chain appears in the sequencing data of a study of OX40 agonist ivuxolimab in advanced cancers. Sequencing used immunoSEQ multiplex PCR; TCRdb keeps in-frame clones, though not all of them. Of more than 65,000 clones in the sample, around 80% were seen once. V dropped 0 bases and J dropped 1; count of bases not matched to a gene: 5. This CDR3 has 16 amino acids. CDR1 and CDR2 from the germline V gene are SGHRS and YFSETQ. The V gene is TRBV5-1, the J gene TRBJ2-3; TRBD2 aligns across 7 bases. Here the sequenced sample was CD4+ or CD8+ T cells sorted from blood, taken in a trial of the OX40 agonist ivuxolimab. This receptor was taken from an adult with an advanced solid tumor such as melanoma, head and neck, liver or kidney cancer. The CDR3 DNA follows: TGCGCCAGCAGCTTGGACGGAGCGGGACGCACAGATACGCAGTATTTT. It is translated as CASSLDGAGRTDTQYF.